This TCR beta chain comes out of a study of response to subunit inactivated influenza vaccine. Comments on this clonotype: Its cognate antigen is unknown.

The V end was cut by 4 bases, the J end by 0 bases, with 19 bases between. CDR1 is MNHEY and CDR2 is SVGAGI in the germline V gene. The CDR3 contains 17 residues. Using its own MiXCR run on the RT-PCR reads, TCRdb lists one record per CDR3 protein. The repertoire includes 860,000 or so distinct CDR3 sequences, 20% to 25% of them detected once, and 10% sits in the top ten. General study results and limits: Authors suggested seasonal influenza vaccinations each recruit few new T cells.

Here the sequenced sample was PBMCs from blood, taken roughly 5 days after vaccination. This chain connects TRBV6-5 to TRBJ2-7; possibly TRBD1 for D (6 bases). The sequence came from a man aged 45-65 years who received an inactivated influenza vaccine. The CDR3 coding sequence is TGTGCCAGCAGTTCTACCGGACAGTTCAGGAGCTCCTACGAGCAGTACTTC. Its protein product is CASSSTGQFRSSYEQYF.